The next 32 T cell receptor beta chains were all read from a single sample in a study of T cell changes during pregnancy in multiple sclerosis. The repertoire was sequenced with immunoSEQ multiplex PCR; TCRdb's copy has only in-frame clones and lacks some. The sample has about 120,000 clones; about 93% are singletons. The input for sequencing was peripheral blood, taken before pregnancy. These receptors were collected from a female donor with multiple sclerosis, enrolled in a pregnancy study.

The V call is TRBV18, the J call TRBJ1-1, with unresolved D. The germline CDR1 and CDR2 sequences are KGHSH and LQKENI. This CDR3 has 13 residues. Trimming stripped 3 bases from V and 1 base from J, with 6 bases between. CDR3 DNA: TGTGCCAGCTCACCTCGAGGGAACACTGAAGCTTTCTTT. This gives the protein CASSPRGNTEAFF.

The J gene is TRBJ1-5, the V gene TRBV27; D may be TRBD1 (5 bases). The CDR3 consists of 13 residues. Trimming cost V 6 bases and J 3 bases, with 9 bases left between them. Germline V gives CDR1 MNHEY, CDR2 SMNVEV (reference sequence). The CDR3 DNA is TGTGCCAGCAGCCGACAGACCAATCAGCCCCAGCATTTT. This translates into CASSRQTNQPQHF.

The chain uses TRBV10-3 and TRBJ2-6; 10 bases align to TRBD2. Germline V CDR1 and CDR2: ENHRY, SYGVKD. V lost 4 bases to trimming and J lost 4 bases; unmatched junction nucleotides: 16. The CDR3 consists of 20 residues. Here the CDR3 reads CAISVASLSGRALGANVLTF. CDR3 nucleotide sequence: TGTGCCATCAGTGTTGCGTCACTCAGCGGGAGGGCATTAGGGGCCAACGTCCTGACTTTC.

This CDR3 is CASGDSYSEAFF. CDR3 in DNA: TGTGCCAGCGGAGACAGTTACAGCGAAGCTTTCTTT. The chain couples TRBV9 to TRBJ1-1, with a tentative D call TRBD1 (5 bases). V lost 7 bases and J lost 8, with 15 bases in between. Per the germline V gene, CDR1 is SGDLS and CDR2 is YYNGEE. This CDR3 is 12 amino acids long.

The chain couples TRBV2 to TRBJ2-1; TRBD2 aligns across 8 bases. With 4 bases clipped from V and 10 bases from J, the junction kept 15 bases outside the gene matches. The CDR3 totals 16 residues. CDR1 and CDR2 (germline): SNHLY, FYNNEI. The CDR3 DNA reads TGTGCCAGCAGTGCCTTACTAGCGGTGTTGGCGAAGGAGCAGTTCTTC. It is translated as CASSALLAVLAKEQFF. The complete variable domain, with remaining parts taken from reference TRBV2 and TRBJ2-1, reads EPEVTQTPSHQVTQMGQEVILRCVPISNHLYFYWYRQILGQKVEFLVSFYNNEISEKSEIFDDQFSVERPDGSNFTLKIRSTKLEDSAMYFCASSALLAVLAKEQFFGPGTRLTVL.

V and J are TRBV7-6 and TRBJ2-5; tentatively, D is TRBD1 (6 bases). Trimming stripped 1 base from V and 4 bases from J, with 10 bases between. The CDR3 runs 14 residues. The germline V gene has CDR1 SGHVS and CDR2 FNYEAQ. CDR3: CASSLVSRGETQYF. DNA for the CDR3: TGTGCCAGCAGCTTAGTTTCCAGGGGAGAGACCCAGTACTTC.

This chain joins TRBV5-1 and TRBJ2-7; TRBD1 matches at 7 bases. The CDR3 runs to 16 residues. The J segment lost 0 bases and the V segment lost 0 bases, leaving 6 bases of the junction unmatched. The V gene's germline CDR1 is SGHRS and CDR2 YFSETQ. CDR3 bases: TGCGCCAGCAGCTTGGAGCCAGACAGGGACTCCTACGAGCAGTACTTC. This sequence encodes CASSLEPDRDSYEQYF.

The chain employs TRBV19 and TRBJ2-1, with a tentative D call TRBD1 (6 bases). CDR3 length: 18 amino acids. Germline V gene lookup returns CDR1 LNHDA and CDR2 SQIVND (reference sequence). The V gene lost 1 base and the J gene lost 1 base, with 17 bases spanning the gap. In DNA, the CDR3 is TGTGCCAGTAGTATAGTTTTCCACAGGGCGAGGTCCTACAATGAGCAGTTCTTC. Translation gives CASSIVFHRARSYNEQFF.

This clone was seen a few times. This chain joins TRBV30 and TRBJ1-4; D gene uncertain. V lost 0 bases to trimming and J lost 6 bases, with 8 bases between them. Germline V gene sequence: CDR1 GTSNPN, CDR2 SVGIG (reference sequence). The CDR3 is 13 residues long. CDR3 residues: CAWSVRYDEKLFF. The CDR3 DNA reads TGTGCCTGGAGTGTACGGTATGATGAAAAACTGTTTTTT. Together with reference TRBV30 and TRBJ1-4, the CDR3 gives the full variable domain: SQTIHQWPATLVQPVGSPLSLECTVEGTSNPNLYWYRQAAGRGLQLLFYSVGIGQISSEVPQNLSASRPQDRQFILSSKKLLLSDSGFYLCAWSVRYDEKLFFGSGTQLSVL.

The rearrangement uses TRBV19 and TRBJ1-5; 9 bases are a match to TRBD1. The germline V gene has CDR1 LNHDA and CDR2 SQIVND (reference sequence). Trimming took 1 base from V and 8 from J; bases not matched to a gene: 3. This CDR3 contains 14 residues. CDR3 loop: CASSIVGTGKPQHF. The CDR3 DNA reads TGTGCCAGTAGTATAGTAGGGACAGGGAAGCCCCAGCATTTT.

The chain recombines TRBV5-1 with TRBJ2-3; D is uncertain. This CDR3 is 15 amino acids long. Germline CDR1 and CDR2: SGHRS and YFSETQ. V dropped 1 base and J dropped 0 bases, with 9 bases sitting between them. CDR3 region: CASSLNVASTDTQYF. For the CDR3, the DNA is TGCGCCAGCAGCTTGAACGTGGCTAGCACAGATACGCAGTATTTT.

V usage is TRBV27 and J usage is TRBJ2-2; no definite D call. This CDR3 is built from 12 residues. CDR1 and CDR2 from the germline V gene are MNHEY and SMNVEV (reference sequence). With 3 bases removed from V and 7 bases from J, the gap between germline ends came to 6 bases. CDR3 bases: TGTGCCAGCAGTTTTCGCGGCGGGGAGCTGTTTTTT. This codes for CASSFRGGELFF.

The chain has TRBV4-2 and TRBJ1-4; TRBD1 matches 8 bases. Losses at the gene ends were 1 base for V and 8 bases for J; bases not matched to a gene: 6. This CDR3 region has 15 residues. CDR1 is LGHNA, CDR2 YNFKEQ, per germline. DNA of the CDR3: TGTGCCAGCAGCCAAGCGAGACAGGGGAGAGAAAAACTGTTTTTT. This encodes CASSQARQGREKLFF.

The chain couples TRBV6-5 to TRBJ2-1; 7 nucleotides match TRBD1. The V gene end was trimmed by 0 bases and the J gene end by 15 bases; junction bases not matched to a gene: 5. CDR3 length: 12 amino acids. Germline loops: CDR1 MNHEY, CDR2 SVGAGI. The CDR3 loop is CASSYSGTEPFF. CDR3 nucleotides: TGTGCCAGCAGTTACTCGGGGACAGAACCGTTCTTC.

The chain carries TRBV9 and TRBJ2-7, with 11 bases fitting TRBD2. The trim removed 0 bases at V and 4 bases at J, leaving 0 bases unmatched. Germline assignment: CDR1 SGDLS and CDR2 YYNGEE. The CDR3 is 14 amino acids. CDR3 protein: CASSVGLAGYEQYF. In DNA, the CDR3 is TGTGCCAGCAGCGTAGGACTAGCGGGGTACGAGCAGTACTTC.

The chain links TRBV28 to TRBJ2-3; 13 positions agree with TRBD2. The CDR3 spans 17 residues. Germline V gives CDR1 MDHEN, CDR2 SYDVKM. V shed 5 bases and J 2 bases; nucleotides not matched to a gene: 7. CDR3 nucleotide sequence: TGTGCCAGCAGTGTCCCGGGACTAGCGGGATCCACAGATACGCAGTATTTT. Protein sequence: CASSVPGLAGSTDTQYF.

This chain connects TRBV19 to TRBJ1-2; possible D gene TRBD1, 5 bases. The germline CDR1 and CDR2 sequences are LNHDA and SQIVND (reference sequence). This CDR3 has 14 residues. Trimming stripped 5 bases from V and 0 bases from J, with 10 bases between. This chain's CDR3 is CASSPGGPNYGYTF. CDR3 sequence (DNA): TGTGCCAGTAGTCCGGGGGGACCTAACTATGGCTACACCTTC.

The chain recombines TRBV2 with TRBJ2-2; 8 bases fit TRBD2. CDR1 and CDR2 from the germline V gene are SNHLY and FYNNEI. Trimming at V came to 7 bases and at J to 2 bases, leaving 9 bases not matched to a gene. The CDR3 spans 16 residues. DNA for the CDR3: TGTGCCAGCAAGGCAATAGCGGGAAGAAACACCGGGGAGCTGTTTTTT. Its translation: CASKAIAGRNTGELFF. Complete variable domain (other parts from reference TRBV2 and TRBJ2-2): EPEVTQTPSHQVTQMGQEVILRCVPISNHLYFYWYRQILGQKVEFLVSFYNNEISEKSEIFDDQFSVERPDGSNFTLKIRSTKLEDSAMYFCASKAIAGRNTGELFFGEGSRLTVL.

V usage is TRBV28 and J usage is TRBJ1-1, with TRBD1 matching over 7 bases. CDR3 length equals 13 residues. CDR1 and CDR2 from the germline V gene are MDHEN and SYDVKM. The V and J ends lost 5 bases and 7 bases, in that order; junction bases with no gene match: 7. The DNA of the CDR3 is TGTGCCAGCAGTCCCGGGACAGCCGTTGAAGCTTTCTTT. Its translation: CASSPGTAVEAFF. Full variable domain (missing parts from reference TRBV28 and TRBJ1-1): DVKVTQSSRYLVKRTGEKVFLECVQDMDHENMFWYRQDPGLGLRLIYFSYDVKMKEKGDIPEGYSVSREKKERFSLILESASTNQTSMYLCASSPGTAVEAFFGQGTRLTVV.

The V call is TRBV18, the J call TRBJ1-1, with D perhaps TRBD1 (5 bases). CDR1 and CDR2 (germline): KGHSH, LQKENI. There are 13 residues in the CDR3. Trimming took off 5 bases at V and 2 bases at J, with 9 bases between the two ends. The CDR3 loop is CASSIDRNTEAFF. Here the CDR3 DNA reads TGTGCCAGCTCAATTGACAGAAACACTGAAGCTTTCTTT.

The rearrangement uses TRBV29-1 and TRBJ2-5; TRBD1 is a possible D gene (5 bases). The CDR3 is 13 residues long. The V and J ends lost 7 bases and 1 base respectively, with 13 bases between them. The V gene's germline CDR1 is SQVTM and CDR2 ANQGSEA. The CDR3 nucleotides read TGCAGCGGGGGCCACATCACCCAAGAGACCCAGTACTTC. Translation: CSGGHITQETQYF.

CDR3 sequence: CASSIVGAGGTEAFF. The CDR3 DNA sequence: TGTGCCAGTAGTATAGTGGGGGCTGGTGGCACTGAAGCTTTCTTT. The V and J genes are TRBV19 and TRBJ1-1; perhaps TRBD1 as D (6 bases). CDR3 length: 15 amino acids. V lost 1 base and J lost 4, with 13 bases in between. Germline V gene lookup returns CDR1 LNHDA and CDR2 SQIVND (reference sequence).

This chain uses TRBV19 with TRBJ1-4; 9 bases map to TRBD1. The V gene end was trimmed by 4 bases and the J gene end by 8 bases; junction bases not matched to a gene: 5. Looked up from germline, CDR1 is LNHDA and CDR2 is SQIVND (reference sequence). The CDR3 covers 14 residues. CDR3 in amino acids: CASSTTGGKEKLFF. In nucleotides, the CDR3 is TGTGCCAGTAGTACGACAGGGGGAAAAGAAAAACTGTTTTTT.

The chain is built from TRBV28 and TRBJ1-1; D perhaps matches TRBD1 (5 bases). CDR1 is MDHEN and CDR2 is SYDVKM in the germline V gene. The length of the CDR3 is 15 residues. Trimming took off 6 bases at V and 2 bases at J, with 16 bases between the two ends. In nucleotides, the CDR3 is TGTGCCAGCAGACTGGGCTGGGGCGAAAACACTGAAGCTTTCTTT. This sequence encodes CASRLGWGENTEAFF.

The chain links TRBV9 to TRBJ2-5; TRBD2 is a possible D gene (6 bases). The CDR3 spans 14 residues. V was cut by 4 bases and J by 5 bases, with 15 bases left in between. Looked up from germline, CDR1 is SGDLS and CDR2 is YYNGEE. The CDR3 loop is CASSPRDWPETQYF. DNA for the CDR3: TGTGCCAGCAGCCCTAGGGACTGGCCGGAGACCCAGTACTTC.

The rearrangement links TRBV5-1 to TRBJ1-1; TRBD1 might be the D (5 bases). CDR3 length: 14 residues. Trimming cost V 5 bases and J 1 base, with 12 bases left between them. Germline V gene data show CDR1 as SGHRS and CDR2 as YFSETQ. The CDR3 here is CASSRTGANTEAFF. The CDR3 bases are TGCGCCAGCAGTCGCACAGGTGCGAACACTGAAGCTTTCTTT.

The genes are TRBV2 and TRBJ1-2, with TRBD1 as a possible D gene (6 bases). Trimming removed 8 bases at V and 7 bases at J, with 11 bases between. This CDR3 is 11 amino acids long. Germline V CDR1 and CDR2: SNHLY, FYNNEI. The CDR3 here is CASGGRVGYTF. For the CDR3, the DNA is TGTGCCAGCGGGGGCAGGGTTGGCTACACCTTC.

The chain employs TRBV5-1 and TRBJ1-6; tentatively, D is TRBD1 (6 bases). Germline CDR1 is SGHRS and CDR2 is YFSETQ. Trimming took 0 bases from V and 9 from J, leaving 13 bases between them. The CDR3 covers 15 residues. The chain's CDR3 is CASSLAAGAGSPLHF. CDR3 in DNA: TGCGCCAGCAGCTTGGCCGCAGGGGCGGGTTCACCCCTCCACTTT.

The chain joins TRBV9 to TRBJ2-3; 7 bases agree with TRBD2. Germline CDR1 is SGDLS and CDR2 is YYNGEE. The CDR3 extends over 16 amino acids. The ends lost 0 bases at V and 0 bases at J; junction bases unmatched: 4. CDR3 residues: CASSVAAGRSTDTQYF. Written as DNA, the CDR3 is TGTGCCAGCAGCGTAGCAGCGGGACGAAGCACAGATACGCAGTATTTT.

Here the CDR3 reads CASSDSLSIAYNSPLHF. DNA for the CDR3: TGCGCCAGCAGCGACAGCCTCTCCATCGCCTATAATTCACCCCTCCACTTT. The V and J genes are TRBV4-1 and TRBJ1-6; a possible D gene is TRBD1 (5 bases). The ends were cut back, 5 bases at V and 2 bases at J, with 16 bases in the middle. The CDR3 is 17 amino acids. The germline gives CDR1 MGHRA, CDR2 YSYEKL.

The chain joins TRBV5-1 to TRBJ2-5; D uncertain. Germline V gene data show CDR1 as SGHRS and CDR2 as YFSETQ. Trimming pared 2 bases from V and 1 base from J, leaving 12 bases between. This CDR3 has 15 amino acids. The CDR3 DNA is TGCGCCAGCAGCTTAAATGACATGACCCAAGAGACCCAGTACTTC. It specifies CASSLNDMTQETQYF.

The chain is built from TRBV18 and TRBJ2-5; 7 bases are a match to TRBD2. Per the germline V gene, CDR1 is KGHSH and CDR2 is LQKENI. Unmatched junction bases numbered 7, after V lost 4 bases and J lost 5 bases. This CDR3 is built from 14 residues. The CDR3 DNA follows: TGTGCCAGCTCACGGCAGGGAGGGATGGAGACCCAGTACTTC. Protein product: CASSRQGGMETQYF.